This entry lists 24 T cell receptor beta chains sequenced from one sample in a study of metastatic and nonmetastatic thyroid tumors. Thyroid surgery was performed in patients who had received no treatment beforehand. TCRdb re-analyzed the PCR reads through MiXCR. Seen here are thousands of clones, under 30% observed once, and the top ten hold roughly 21%. Sequenced input: tumor tissue. These receptors all stem from a female donor with papillary thyroid cancer or a benign thyroid nodule (not recorded which). Some clones in this sample may be carry-over from other donors' samples.

The chain has TRBV27 and TRBJ2-7; TRBD1 matches at 9 bases. The J segment lost 4 bases and the V segment lost 4 bases, leaving 8 bases of the junction unmatched. The CDR3 length is 15 residues. The V gene's germline CDR1 is MNHEY and CDR2 SMNVEV (reference sequence). As DNA, the CDR3 is TGTGCCAGCAGTTGGGCCCGGACAGGGGATTACGAGCAGTACTTC. Translation gives CASSWARTGDYEQYF.

Turning to this clone: A junction boundary mismatches the germline segment, possibly from a read error. Additional DNA sequences in this sample encode the identical CDR3. The rearrangement uses TRBV20-1 and TRBJ1-1; no reliable D call. In germline, CDR1 is DFQATT, CDR2 SNEGSKA (reference sequence). The CDR3 extends over 13 amino acids. The CDR3 region is CSATGTRSTEAFF. The CDR3 coding sequence is TGCAGTGCTACCGGTACGCGGTCGACCGAAGCCTTCTTT.

This clone was counted many times. This chain connects TRBV7-2 to TRBJ1-4; D remains unclear. Trimming removed 10 bases from V and 5 bases from J, with 20 bases in between. Germline V gene sequence: CDR1 SGHTA, CDR2 FQGNSA. CDR3 length: 15 residues. The CDR3 bases are TGTGCCAACAGTACTGGCCCAGGCTTCAATGAAAAACTGTTTTTT. Protein product: CANSTGPGFNEKLFF.

A few counts support this clone. Here the CDR3 reads CASSTSVSNTLELFF. The CDR3 DNA reads as TGTGCCAGCAGTACTAGCGTTTCGAACACCTTGGAGCTGTTTTTT. The chain links TRBV2 to TRBJ2-2; TRBD2 matches at 7 bases. There are 15 residues in the CDR3. CDR1 SNHLY and CDR2 FYNNEI come from the germline V gene. The V segment lost 5 bases and the J segment 10 bases; nucleotides outside the gene matches: 13. Based on the CDR3 plus reference TRBV2 and TRBJ2-2, the full variable domain is EPEVTQTPSHQVTQMGQEVILRCVPISNHLYFYWYRQILGQKVEFLVSFYNNEISEKSEIFDDQFSVERPDGSNFTLKIRSTKLEDSAMYFCASSTSVSNTLELFFGEGSRLTVL.

This clone is medium-sized (0.01 to 0.1%). The chain couples TRBV20-1 to TRBJ2-1; 9 bases line up with TRBD2. The CDR3 length is 11 residues. Germline V CDR1 and CDR2: DFQATT, SNEGSKA (reference sequence). CDR3 region: CMGTSFNEQFF. The CDR3 DNA reads TGCATGGGGACTAGCTTCAATGAGCAGTTCTTC.

This clone was seen many times. This may come from a read error, since a much larger clone is one base off. The rearrangement uses TRBV28 and TRBJ1-5; D is unresolved. The CDR3 extends over 13 amino acids. Germline V CDR1 and CDR2: MDHEN, SYDVKM. The CDR3 nucleotides read TGTGCCAGCAAGGTTTCAGGAAATCGGCCCCGGCATTTT. This sequence encodes CASKVSGNRPRHF.

The chain is built from TRBV18 and TRBJ2-2, with D possibly called TRBD1 or TRBD2 (5 bases each). Per the germline V gene, CDR1 is KGHSH and CDR2 is LQKENI. The V end lost 3 bases, the J end lost 3 bases, and 14 bases lay between the germline ends. The CDR3 is made up of 16 amino acids. CDR3 in amino acids: CASSPRAGTDTGELFF. The CDR3 nucleotides are TGTGCCAGCTCACCCCGGGCAGGGACGGACACCGGGGAGCTGTTTTTT.

Concerning this clone: No conserved phenylalanine or tryptophan ends this CDR3, so it is likely a read error. This chain uses TRBV6-2 or TRBV6-3 with TRBJ1-2; D might be TRBD1 (6 bases). The CDR3 is made up of 16 amino acids. In germline, CDR1 is MNHEY, CDR2 SVGEGT. CDR3 region: CASSPAGAIINYGYTL. CDR3 DNA sequence: TGTGCCAGCAGCCCTGCGGGGGCGATTATTAACTATGGATACACCTTA.

This rearrangement joins TRBV5-1 to TRBJ1-2; D may be TRBD1 (5 bases). The CDR3 is made up of 14 amino acids. V dropped 3 bases and J dropped 0 bases, with 9 bases sitting between them. CDR1 and CDR2 (germline): SGHRS, YFSETQ. CDR3 in DNA: TGCGCCAGCAGCTCGACAGAAGCTAACTATGGCTACACCTTC. Its protein product is CASSSTEANYGYTF.

The chain recombines TRBV9 with TRBJ2-7; the D call may be TRBD1 or TRBD2 (5 bases each). V was trimmed by 1 base and J by 5 bases, leaving 22 bases between them. The germline gives CDR1 SGDLS, CDR2 YYNGEE. There are 17 residues in the CDR3. The CDR3 protein is CASSVHDGWGSGDEQYF. CDR3 sequence (DNA): TGTGCCAGCAGCGTACACGACGGGTGGGGGTCTGGAGACGAGCAGTACTTC.

This chain connects TRBV6-1 to TRBJ1-2, with D tentatively TRBD1 (5 bases). CDR3 size: 17 residues. V was cut by 0 bases and J by 5 bases, with 19 bases left in between. Germline CDR1 MNHNS, CDR2 SASEGT. The CDR3 spells CASSEAADKQLGYGYTF. As DNA, the CDR3 is TGTGCCAGCAGTGAAGCGGCGGACAAACAACTGGGATATGGCTACACCTTC.

Sample share makes this clone medium-sized. This chain connects TRBV3-1 to TRBJ2-7, with TRBD2 matching 9 bases. This CDR3 contains 16 residues. The germline V gene encodes CDR1 LGHDT and CDR2 YNNKEL (reference sequence). With 4 bases clipped from V and 0 bases from J, the junction kept 7 bases outside the gene matches. DNA for the CDR3: TGTGCCAGCAGCCGCACTAGCGGGCGGAGCTCCTACGAGCAGTACTTC. Amino acids: CASSRTSGRSSYEQYF.

This clone was counted ten times or more. The chain couples TRBV30 to TRBJ2-1; D remains unclear. Trimming removed 5 bases from V and 0 bases from J, with 11 bases in between. Germline CDR1 reads GTSNPN; CDR2 reads SVGIG (reference sequence). CDR3 length equals 14 residues. CDR3 in DNA: TGTGCCTGGGATTTTAAGAGCTCCTACAATGAGCAGTTCTTC. Translation: CAWDFKSSYNEQFF. Full variable domain (rest looked up from reference TRBV30 and TRBJ2-1): SQTIHQWPATLVQPVGSPLSLECTVEGTSNPNLYWYRQAAGRGLQLLFYSVGIGQISSEVPQNLSASRPQDRQFILSSKKLLLSDSGFYLCAWDFKSSYNEQFFGPGTRLTVL.

The CDR3 DNA reads as TGTGCCAGCAGTTTATCGGACAGGTGTTCTTCGTCCTATGGCTACACCTTC. Protein sequence: CASSLSDRCSSSYGYTF. The rearrangement joins TRBV28 to TRBJ1-2; 7 nucleotides align to TRBD1. The V segment lost 1 base and the J segment 4 bases; nucleotides outside the gene matches: 12. CDR1 is MDHEN, CDR2 SYDVKM, per germline. The CDR3 has 17 amino acids.

The chain links TRBV6-1 to TRBJ2-1; 7 bases fit TRBD1. V lost 6 bases, J lost 7 bases, and 15 bases stayed unmatched. The CDR3 totals 16 residues. Germline V gene data show CDR1 as MNHNS and CDR2 as SASEGT. CDR3 nucleotide sequence: TGTGCCAGCAGCCTCATGACAGGGACCATTTTTAATGAGCAGTTCTTC. This encodes CASSLMTGTIFNEQFF.

This sequence joins TRBV27 and TRBJ2-5, with D possibly TRBD1 on 6 matching bases. Trimming removed 4 bases from V and 2 bases from J, with 17 bases in between. CDR1 and CDR2 from the germline V gene are MNHEY and SMNVEV (reference sequence). The CDR3 totals 16 residues. As DNA, the CDR3 is TGTGCCAGCAGTTCCTACACCGGACAGAAACAAGAGACCCAGTACTTC. This translates into CASSSYTGQKQETQYF.

By sample share, this clone is medium-sized (0.01 to 0.1%). The chain recombines TRBV10-3 with TRBJ2-1; 8 bases agree with TRBD1. This CDR3 contains 14 residues. J gave up 8 bases and V 6 bases, and 9 bases lay outside the gene matches. In germline, CDR1 is ENHRY, CDR2 SYGVKD. The CDR3 reads CAIRPQGGRHEQFF. The CDR3 nucleotides are TGTGCCATCAGACCACAGGGGGGACGGCATGAGCAGTTCTTC.

In this sample, this clone turned up a few times. The chain couples TRBV2 to TRBJ2-6; a weak D match, TRBD1 (6 bases). Deletions cut 9 bases from V and 7 bases from J, with 25 bases between. Germline CDR1 reads SNHLY; CDR2 reads FYNNEI. The CDR3 contains 17 residues. Here the CDR3 DNA reads TGTGCCAGTCTCCTTGAGGGACAACCCTCTGTTGCCAACGTCCTGACTTTC. This sequence encodes CASLLEGQPSVANVLTF.

The chain recombines TRBV30 with TRBJ1-6; D call uncertain. The V end lost 0 bases, the J end lost 6 bases, and 15 bases lay between the germline ends. The germline CDR1 and CDR2 sequences are GTSNPN and SVGIG (reference sequence). This CDR3 spans 16 amino acids. In nucleotides, the CDR3 is TGTGCCTGGAGTGTACTTCGTAACGTCCGTAATTCACCCCTCCACTTT. It yields the protein CAWSVLRNVRNSPLHF.

This clone is deemed medium-sized (0.01 to 0.1%). The chain employs TRBV12-3 or TRBV12-4 and TRBJ2-7; 13 bases agree with TRBD2. The CDR3 is 15 amino acids. Germline trimming cut 6 bases from V and 6 bases from J; bases unmatched to any gene: 8. The chain's CDR3 is CASSPGLAGAFEQYF. The CDR3 DNA is TGTGCCAGCAGCCCCGGACTAGCGGGAGCCTTCGAGCAGTACTTC.

This clone has ten or more counts. With a much larger clone just one base away, this may be a read error. The chain's CDR3 is CASCRSGVSIGELFF. In nucleotides, the CDR3 is TGTGCCAGCTGCAGGTCGGGGGTCTCGATCGGGGAGCTGTTTTTT. This chain uses TRBV2 with TRBJ2-2, with a tentative D call TRBD2 (6 bases). There are 15 residues in the CDR3. Per germline, CDR1 SNHLY and CDR2 FYNNEI. V lost 8 bases to trimming and J lost 7 bases, with 20 bases between them.

By share, this clone ranks as medium-sized. The DNA for the CDR3 is TGTGCCAGCAGCCAAACTAGCGGGAGGTCGAATGAGCAGTTCTTC. Translation: CASSQTSGRSNEQFF. The chain is built from TRBV9 and TRBJ2-1, with TRBD2 identical over 12 bases. V lost 4 bases to trimming and J lost 7 bases; unmatched junction nucleotides: 6. The CDR3 runs 15 residues. Germline CDR1 is SGDLS and CDR2 is YYNGEE.

This clone was observed a few times. The chain uses TRBV10-3 and TRBJ2-7; the D gene could be TRBD1 or TRBD2 (5 bases each). The CDR3 is 13 amino acids. V lost 4 bases to trimming and J lost 7 bases, with 14 bases between them. Per germline, CDR1 ENHRY and CDR2 SYGVKD. CDR3 sequence: CAISGTTGREQYF. DNA of the CDR3: TGTGCCATCAGTGGAACGACGGGGCGGGAGCAGTACTTC.

As DNA, the CDR3 is TGTGCCTGGAGCAAGGCCGGGGCTAGCGACGAGCAGTACTTC. It specifies CAWSKAGASDEQYF. The chain recombines TRBV30 with TRBJ2-7, with a possible D match to TRBD2 (6 bases). The CDR3 is 14 amino acids. Germline CDR1 GTSNPN, CDR2 SVGIG (reference sequence). V lost 3 bases and J 5 bases, leaving 17 bases between the germline ends.